Below are 9 T cell receptor beta chains sequenced from a single sample in a study of OX40 agonist ivuxolimab in advanced cancers. Library preparation employed the immunoSEQ multiplex PCR assay. TCRdb retrieved this table from immuneACCESS and kept in-frame rearrangements only. Not all clones are present; in checked studies, unresolved V genes account for under half, and no reason is known for the remainder. Here the sample has roughly 100,000 clones; 80% to 90% occur a single time. Around 0.76% of the sample goes to the ten largest clones. Sequenced material: CD4+ or CD8+ T cells sorted from blood, taken in a trial of the OX40 agonist ivuxolimab. These receptors came from an adult with an advanced solid tumor such as melanoma, head and neck, liver or kidney cancer.

V gene TRBV5-1 combines with J gene TRBJ2-2; 7 nucleotides match TRBD2. Germline V gives CDR1 SGHRS, CDR2 YFSETQ. This CDR3 is built from 16 residues. The ends lost 0 bases at V and 1 base at J; junction bases unmatched: 3. CDR3 amino acids: CASSLVVAGNTGELFF. The DNA for the CDR3 is TGCGCCAGCAGCTTGGTTGTAGCGGGGAACACCGGGGAGCTGTTTTTT.

There are a few counts of this clone. V is TRBV30 and J is TRBJ2-2, with no clear D. V was shortened by 3 bases and J by 1 base, with 12 bases between the two germline ends. CDR3 length: 15 amino acids. The germline gives CDR1 GTSNPN, CDR2 SVGIG (reference sequence). This CDR3 is CAWRGGRKNTGELFF. CDR3 sequence (DNA): TGTGCCTGGAGAGGTGGACGGAAGAACACCGGGGAGCTGTTTTTT. The whole variable domain, remainder taken from reference TRBV30 and TRBJ2-2, is SQTIHQWPATLVQPVGSPLSLECTVEGTSNPNLYWYRQAAGRGLQLLFYSVGIGQISSEVPQNLSASRPQDRQFILSSKKLLLSDSGFYLCAWRGGRKNTGELFFGEGSRLTVL.

V gene TRBV2 combines with J gene TRBJ1-4, with D unresolved. This CDR3 spans 14 amino acids. V lost 4 bases and J 4 bases, leaving 10 bases between the germline ends. Germline assignment: CDR1 SNHLY and CDR2 FYNNEI. CDR3: CASSVSHNNEKLFF. DNA for the CDR3: TGTGCCAGCAGTGTGTCGCACAATAATGAAAAACTGTTTTTT. The variable domain in full, completed from reference TRBV2 and TRBJ1-4, reads EPEVTQTPSHQVTQMGQEVILRCVPISNHLYFYWYRQILGQKVEFLVSFYNNEISEKSEIFDDQFSVERPDGSNFTLKIRSTKLEDSAMYFCASSVSHNNEKLFFGSGTQLSVL.

This clone was seen a single time. This chain uses TRBV5-1 with TRBJ2-5; D gene uncertain. The CDR3 has 13 amino acids. Trimming took 0 bases from V and 5 from J, leaving 8 bases between them. Germline-derived CDR1 and CDR2 are SGHRS and YFSETQ. For the CDR3, the DNA is TGCGCCAGCAGCTTGGGGGTGTCCGAGACCCAGTACTTC. Residues: CASSLGVSETQYF.

The chain's CDR3 is CASKGNGPNTEAFF. Here the CDR3 DNA reads TGTGCCAGCAAAGGAAACGGACCGAACACTGAAGCTTTCTTT. This chain links TRBV28 with TRBJ1-1; D is unresolved. V lost 7 bases and J 1 base, leaving 13 bases between the germline ends. Germline CDR1 and CDR2: MDHEN and SYDVKM. The CDR3 runs 14 residues.

The J gene is TRBJ2-7, the V gene TRBV11-2, with 9 bases matching TRBD1. Germline CDR1 and CDR2: SGHAT and FQNNGV. The J segment lost 6 bases and the V segment lost 3 bases, leaving 6 bases of the junction unmatched. This CDR3 comprises 14 residues. The CDR3 here is CASSFRQGGREQYF. CDR3 bases: TGTGCCAGCAGCTTCCGACAGGGGGGTCGCGAGCAGTACTTC.

The CDR3 region is CAPGGGKLFF. CDR3 nucleotide sequence: TGTGCCCCAGGGGGCGGAAAACTGTTTTTT. The V call is TRBV30, the J call TRBJ1-4, with 8 bases fitting TRBD1. Germline CDR1 is GTSNPN and CDR2 is SVGIG (reference sequence). This CDR3 has 10 residues. The J segment lost 10 bases and the V segment lost 8 bases, leaving 3 bases of the junction unmatched.

The V and J genes are TRBV7-2 and TRBJ2-1; either TRBD1 or TRBD2 may fit D (6 bases each). The CDR3 covers 18 residues. V was pared by 5 bases and J by 6 bases, with 26 bases between. From germline, CDR1 is SGHTA and CDR2 FQGNSA. Written as DNA, the CDR3 is TGTGCCAGCAGCCCGACGACGTCGGGGGCAGCATGGCTCAATGAGCAGTTCTTC. As protein: CASSPTTSGAAWLNEQFF.

The genes are TRBV27 and TRBJ2-2; D possibly corresponds to TRBD1 (6 bases). Between the trimmed V and J ends, which lost 9 bases and 0 bases, there was a span of 14 bases. Germline V lookup: CDR1 MNHEY, CDR2 SMNVEV (reference sequence). The CDR3 covers 15 residues. The CDR3 is CASTTGWANTGELFF. As DNA, the CDR3 is TGTGCCAGTACGACAGGCTGGGCGAACACCGGGGAGCTGTTTTTT.